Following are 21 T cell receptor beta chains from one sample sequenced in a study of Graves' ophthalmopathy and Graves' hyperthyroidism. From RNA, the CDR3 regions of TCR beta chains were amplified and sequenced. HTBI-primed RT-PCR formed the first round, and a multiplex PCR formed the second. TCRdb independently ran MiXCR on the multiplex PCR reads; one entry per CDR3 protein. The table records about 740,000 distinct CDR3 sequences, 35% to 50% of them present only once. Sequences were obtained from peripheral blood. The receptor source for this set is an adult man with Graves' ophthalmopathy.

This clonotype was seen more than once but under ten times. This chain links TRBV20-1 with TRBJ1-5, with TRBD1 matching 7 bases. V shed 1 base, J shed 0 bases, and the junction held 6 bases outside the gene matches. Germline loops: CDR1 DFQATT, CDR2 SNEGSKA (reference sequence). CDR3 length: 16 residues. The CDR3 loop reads CSARVSDRFSNQPQHF. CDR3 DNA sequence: TGCAGTGCTAGAGTCTCGGACAGGTTTAGCAATCAGCCCCAGCATTTT.

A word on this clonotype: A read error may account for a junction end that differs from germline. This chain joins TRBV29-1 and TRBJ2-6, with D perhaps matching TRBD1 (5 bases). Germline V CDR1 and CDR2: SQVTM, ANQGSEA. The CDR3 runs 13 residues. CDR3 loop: CSVEDPVGHTEAF. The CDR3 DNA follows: TGCAGCGTTGAAGATCCGGTGGGGCACACTGAAGCTTTC.

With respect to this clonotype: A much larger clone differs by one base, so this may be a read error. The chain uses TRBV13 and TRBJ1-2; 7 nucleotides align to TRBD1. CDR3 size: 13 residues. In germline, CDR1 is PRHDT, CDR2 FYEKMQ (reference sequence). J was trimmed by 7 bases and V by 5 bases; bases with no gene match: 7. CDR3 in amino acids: CASSRDRDLGYTF. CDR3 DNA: TGTGCCAGCAGCCGAGACAGGGACCTTGGCTACACCTTC.

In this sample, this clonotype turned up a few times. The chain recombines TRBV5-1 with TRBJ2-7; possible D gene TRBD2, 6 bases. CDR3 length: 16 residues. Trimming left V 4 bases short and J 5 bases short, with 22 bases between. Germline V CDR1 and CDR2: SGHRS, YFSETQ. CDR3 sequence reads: CASSPVIRGKVDEQYF. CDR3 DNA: TGCGCCAGCAGCCCCGTGATTCGCGGGAAGGTCGACGAGCAGTACTTC.

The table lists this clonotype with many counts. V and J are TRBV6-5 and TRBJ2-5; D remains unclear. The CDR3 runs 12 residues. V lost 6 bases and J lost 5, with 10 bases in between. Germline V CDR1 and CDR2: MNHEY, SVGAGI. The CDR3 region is CASSRHGETQYF. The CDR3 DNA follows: TGTGCCAGCAGCCGACACGGGGAGACCCAGTACTTC.

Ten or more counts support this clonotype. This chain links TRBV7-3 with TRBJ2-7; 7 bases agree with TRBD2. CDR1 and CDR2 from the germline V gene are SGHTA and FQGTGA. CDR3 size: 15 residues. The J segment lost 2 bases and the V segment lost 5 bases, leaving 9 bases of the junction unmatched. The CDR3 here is CASSLDVGGTYEQYF. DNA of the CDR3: TGTGCCAGCAGCCTAGACGTCGGGGGGACCTACGAGCAGTACTTC.

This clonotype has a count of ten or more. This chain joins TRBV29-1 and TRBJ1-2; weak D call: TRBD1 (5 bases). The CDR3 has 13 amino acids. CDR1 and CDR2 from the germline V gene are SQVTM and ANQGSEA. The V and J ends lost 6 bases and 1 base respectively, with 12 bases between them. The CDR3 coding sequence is TGCAGCGTGGCCCTGACAGATAACTATGGCTACACCTTC. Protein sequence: CSVALTDNYGYTF.

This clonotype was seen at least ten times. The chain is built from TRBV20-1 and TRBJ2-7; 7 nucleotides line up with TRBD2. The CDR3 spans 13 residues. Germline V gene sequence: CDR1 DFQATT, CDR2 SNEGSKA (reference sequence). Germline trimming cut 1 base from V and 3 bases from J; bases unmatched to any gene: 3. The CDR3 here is CSARVQRDYEQYF. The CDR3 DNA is TGCAGTGCTAGAGTACAGCGGGACTACGAGCAGTACTTC.

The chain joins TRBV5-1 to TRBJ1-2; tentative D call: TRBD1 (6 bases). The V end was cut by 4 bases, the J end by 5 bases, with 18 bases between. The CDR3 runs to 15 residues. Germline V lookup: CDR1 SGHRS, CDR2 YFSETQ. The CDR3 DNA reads TGCGCCAGCAGCCTGAATAACAGGGCGGGGTATGGCTACACCTTC. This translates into CASSLNNRAGYGYTF.

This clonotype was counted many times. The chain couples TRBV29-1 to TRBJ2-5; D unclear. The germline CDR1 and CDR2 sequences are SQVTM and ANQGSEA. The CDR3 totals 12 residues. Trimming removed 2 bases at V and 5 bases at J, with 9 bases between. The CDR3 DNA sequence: TGCAGCGTTGAAATGGGCACGGAGACCCAGTACTTC. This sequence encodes CSVEMGTETQYF.

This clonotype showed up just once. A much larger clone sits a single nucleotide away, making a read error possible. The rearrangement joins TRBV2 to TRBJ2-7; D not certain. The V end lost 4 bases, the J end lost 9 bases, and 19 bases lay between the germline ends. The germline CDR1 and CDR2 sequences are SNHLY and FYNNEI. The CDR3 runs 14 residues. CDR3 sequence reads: CASSGTEWLVGQYF. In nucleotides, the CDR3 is TGTGCCAGCAGTGGAACGGAGTGGTTGGTTGGGCAGTACTTC.

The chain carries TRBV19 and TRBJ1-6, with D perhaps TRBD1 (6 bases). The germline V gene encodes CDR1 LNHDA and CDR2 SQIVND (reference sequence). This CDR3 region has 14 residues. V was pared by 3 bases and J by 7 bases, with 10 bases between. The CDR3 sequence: CASSMEDRNSPLHF. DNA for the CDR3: TGTGCCAGTAGTATGGAAGACAGGAATTCACCCCTCCACTTT.

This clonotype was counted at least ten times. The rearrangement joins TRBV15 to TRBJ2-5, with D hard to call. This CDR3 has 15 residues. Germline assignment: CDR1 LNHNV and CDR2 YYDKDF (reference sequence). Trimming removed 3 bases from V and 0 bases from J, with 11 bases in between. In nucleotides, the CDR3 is TGTGCCACCAGCAGGGAGTACAGAGACCAAGAGACCCAGTACTTC. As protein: CATSREYRDQETQYF.

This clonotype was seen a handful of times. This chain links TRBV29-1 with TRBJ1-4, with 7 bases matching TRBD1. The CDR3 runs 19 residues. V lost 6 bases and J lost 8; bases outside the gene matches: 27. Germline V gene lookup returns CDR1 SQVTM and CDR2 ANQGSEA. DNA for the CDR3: TGCAGCGTCCCCCCCCGGGACAGATTTTTCCAACGCGATGGCGAAAAACTGTTTTTT. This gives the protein CSVPPRDRFFQRDGEKLFF.

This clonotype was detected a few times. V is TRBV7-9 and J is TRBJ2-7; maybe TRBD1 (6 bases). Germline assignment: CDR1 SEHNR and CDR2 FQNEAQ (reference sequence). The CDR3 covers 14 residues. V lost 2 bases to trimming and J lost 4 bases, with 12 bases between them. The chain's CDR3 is CASSLIWGPYEQYF. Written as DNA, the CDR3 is TGTGCCAGCAGCTTAATCTGGGGGCCATACGAGCAGTACTTC. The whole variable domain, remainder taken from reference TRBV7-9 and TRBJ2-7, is DTGVSQNPRHKITKRGQNVTFRCDPISEHNRLYWYRQTLGQGPEFLTYFQNEAQLEKSRLLSDRFSAERPKGSFSTLEIQRTEQGDSAMYLCASSLIWGPYEQYFGPGTRLTVT.

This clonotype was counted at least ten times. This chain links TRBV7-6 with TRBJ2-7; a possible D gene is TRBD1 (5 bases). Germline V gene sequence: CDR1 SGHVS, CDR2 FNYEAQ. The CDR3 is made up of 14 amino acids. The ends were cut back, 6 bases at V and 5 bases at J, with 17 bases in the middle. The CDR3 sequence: CASSREQGSHEQYF. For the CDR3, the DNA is TGTGCCAGCAGTCGAGAGCAGGGTTCGCACGAGCAGTACTTC.

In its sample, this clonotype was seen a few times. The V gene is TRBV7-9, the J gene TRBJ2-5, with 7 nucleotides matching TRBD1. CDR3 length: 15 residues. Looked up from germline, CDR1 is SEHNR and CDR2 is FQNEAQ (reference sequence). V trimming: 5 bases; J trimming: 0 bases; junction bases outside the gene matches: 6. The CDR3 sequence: CASSTRTGYQETQYF. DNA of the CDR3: TGTGCCAGCAGCACCCGGACAGGTTACCAAGAGACCCAGTACTTC.

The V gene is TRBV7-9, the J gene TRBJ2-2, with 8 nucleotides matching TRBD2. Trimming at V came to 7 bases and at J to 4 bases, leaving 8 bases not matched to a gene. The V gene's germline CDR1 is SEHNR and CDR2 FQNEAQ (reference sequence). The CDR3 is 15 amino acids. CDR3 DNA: TGTGCCAGCATGGCATTCGCGGGGGGCACCGGGGAGCTGTTTTTT. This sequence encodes CASMAFAGGTGELFF. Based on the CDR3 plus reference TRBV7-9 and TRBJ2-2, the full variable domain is DTGVSQNPRHKITKRGQNVTFRCDPISEHNRLYWYRQTLGQGPEFLTYFQNEAQLEKSRLLSDRFSAERPKGSFSTLEIQRTEQGDSAMYLCASMAFAGGTGELFFGEGSRLTVL.

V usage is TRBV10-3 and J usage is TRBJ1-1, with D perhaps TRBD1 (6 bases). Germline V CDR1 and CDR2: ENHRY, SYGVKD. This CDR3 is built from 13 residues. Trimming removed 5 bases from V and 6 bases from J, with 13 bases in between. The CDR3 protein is CAISYLGASEAFF. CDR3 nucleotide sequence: TGTGCCATCAGTTACCTGGGGGCGTCTGAAGCTTTCTTT.

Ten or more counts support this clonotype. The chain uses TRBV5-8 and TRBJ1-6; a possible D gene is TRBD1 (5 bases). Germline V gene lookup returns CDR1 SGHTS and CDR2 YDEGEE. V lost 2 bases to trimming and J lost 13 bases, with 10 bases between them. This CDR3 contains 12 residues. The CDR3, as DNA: TGTGCCAGCAGCTTAGCGTCAGGGCCCCTCCACTTT. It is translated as CASSLASGPLHF.

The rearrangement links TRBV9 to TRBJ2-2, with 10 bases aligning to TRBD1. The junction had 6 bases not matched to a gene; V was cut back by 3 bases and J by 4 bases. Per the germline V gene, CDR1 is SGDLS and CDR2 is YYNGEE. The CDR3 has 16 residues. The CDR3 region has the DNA TGTGCCAGCAGCGCCGACAGGGGGCATGTCACCGGGGAGCTGTTTTTT. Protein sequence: CASSADRGHVTGELFF.